This T cell receptor (beta chain) derives from a study of beta chain features in type 1 diabetes. The ends were cut back, 4 bases at V and 8 bases at J, with 12 bases in the middle. The CDR3 spans 12 residues. The germline CDR1 and CDR2 sequences are SGHRS and YFSETQ. Findings of the study overall: Shortening that was moderate but significant affected the TCRB CDR3s of Type 1 diabetes patients in all four CD4+ subsets. Insertion counts at VDJ junctions were lower in type 1 diabetes patients, who also showed more deletions there.

CD45RO/CCR7/CD25/CD127/CD95/CD27 sorting isolated CD4+ naive, central memory, regulatory and stem cell-like memory cells. The whole isolated RNA underwent reverse transcription, so sequencing captured expressed TCRB transcripts. An average approximately 3.7 million reads came from naive, central memory and regulatory T cell samples. Profiling relied on immunoSEQ multiplex PCR, and the TCRdb table lists in-frame clones only, not all of them. Among 200,000 to 250,000 clones listed, 11% to 15% were seen once. Comments on this clone: Its antigen is unknown. The sample has other DNA sequences that encode this CDR3 too.

V gene TRBV5-1 combines with J gene TRBJ1-2, with D tentatively TRBD1 (5 bases). The sequenced sample consisted of naive CD4+ T cells from blood. This clonotype was obtained from a man aged 25 to 40 with type 1 diabetes. CDR3 DNA: TGCGCCAGCAGCCCCAGGGATTGGGGCTACACCTTC. Encoded protein: CASSPRDWGYTF.